This T cell receptor beta chain was documented in a study of blood T cell repertoires in COVID-19 (dated by TCRdb to about 2020). Concerning the study at large: The collaborator samples originated in the United States, Italy and Spain and spanned the acute and convalescent phases of COVID-19. Deeply sampled blood TCRbeta repertoires from subjects exposed to, actively infected with, or recovered from COVID-19 were included in the dataset. A freely available public database, intended as a resource for researchers studying the immune response to SARS-CoV-2, is where the repertoires were released. The prospective study material was composed of cDNA or gDNA derived from T cells, B-cell-depleted T cells, or PBMCs. Nearly every sample came with metadata listing a de-identified subject ID, COVID-19 status, age in years and sex. The samples were drawn from the first 160 participants of the ongoing ImmuneRACE study and from 1,254 subjects provided by 6 global collaborators. Where available, HLA class I and class II types were obtained from metadata supplied by the sample provider rather than from assay-based typing. The paper as a whole reports these results and caveats: The quantity of clinical and demographic metadata differed by source and by participant and was supplied without curation.

One collaborating source in Seattle enrolled patients while the patients were actively infected and followed the patients over time throughout the course of disease. The collaborating institutions used their own protocols to collect whole blood in K2EDTA tubes. For TCRbeta analysis, collaborators shipped samples in one of three forms: frozen whole blood, isolated PBMCs, or DNA extracted from either of those sample types. A word on this clone: It has no known antigen specificity. Base quality data are lacking; no much larger clone is found one base away.

TCRbeta CDR3 regions were amplified from genomic DNA using the immunoSEQ Assay, a bias-controlled multiplex PCR. The study's processing was this. The number of nucleated cells in each sample was estimated from the amplification of reference gene primers within the assay. Sequence reads were collapsed and filtered to measure the absolute abundance of every unique TCRbeta CDR3 rearrangement. For each sample, productive Simpson clonality was calculated as the square root of Simpson's diversity index across productive rearrangements. TCRdb provides this immuneACCESS table in a form limited to in-frame rearrangements. Some clones are lacking; in checked studies, under half of them reflect an unresolved V gene, and why the rest are absent is not known. V and J calls plus clone size are reproduced from that table; the DNA served to infer D and trimming. The sample data list about 99,000 clones, and roughly 88% of these were observed just once. In total, the top ten clones hold roughly 2% of the sample.

CDR3 length: 15 amino acids, cysteine to phenylalanine. Here the CDR3 DNA is all that survives: 45 bases in frame from base 1. The CDR1 and CDR2 encoded by the germline V gene are MGHRA and YSYEKL. V is reduced by 0 bases and J by 1 base, leaving a spacing of 7 bases between them. The TCR originated in a man in his fifties or sixties with COVID-19, enrolled during active disease. What was sequenced was peripheral blood. The rearranged chain carries TRBV4-1 and TRBJ1-3; the D gene identity is not certain. The bases are TGCGCCAGCAGCCAAGATCAGATTTCTGGAAACACCATATATTTT. Its protein product is CASSQDQISGNTIYF.